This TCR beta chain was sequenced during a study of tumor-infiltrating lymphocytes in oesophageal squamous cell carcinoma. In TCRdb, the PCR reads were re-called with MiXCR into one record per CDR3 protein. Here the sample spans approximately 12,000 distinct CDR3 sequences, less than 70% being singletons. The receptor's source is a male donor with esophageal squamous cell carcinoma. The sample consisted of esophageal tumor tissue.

CDR3 nucleotides: TGTGCCAGCAGCTCCACTAGCGGACCTCAGGGTACGCAGTATTTT. Protein sequence: CASSSTSGPQGTQYF. V is TRBV7-2 and J is TRBJ2-5; TRBD2 matches 8 bases. The J call may be faulty, since TRBJ2-3 better matches the DNA end. There are 15 residues in the CDR3. The germline CDR1 and CDR2 sequences are SGHTA and FQGNSA.